This T cell receptor (beta chain) was observed in a study of T cells in Graves' hyperthyroidism and ophthalmopathy. This clonotype was counted ten times or more. As yet, its antigen is unknown. The ends were cut back, 2 bases at V and 4 bases at J, with 7 bases in the middle. The CDR3 has 13 amino acids. Germline CDR1 and CDR2: MNHEY and SVGAGI. Amplified TCR beta CDR3 regions derived from RNA transcripts. During a first-round RT-PCR of the TCR CDR3, the HTBI primer set was used. From the multiplex PCR reads, TCRdb called clonotypes with MiXCR, one entry per CDR3 protein. The sample lists about 560,000 distinct CDR3 sequences; 16% were seen once. Findings and limits, study-wide: Stable hyperthyroidism was told apart from ophthalmopathy by a model built on 13 V-J features. Blood shared most expanded thyroid clonotypes above 0.001.

Hyperthyroidism, newly diagnosed and lasting under 2 months, affected patients aged 18 to 65. The TCR was taken from a woman younger than 30 with Graves' hyperthyroidism. This sequence joins TRBV6-5 and TRBJ2-3; D uncertain. The sequencing input was blood. The CDR3 region has the DNA TGTGCCAGCAGTTACCTAGTCCCAGATACGCAGTATTTT. Its translation: CASSYLVPDTQYF.